The present TCR beta chain was sequenced within a study of T-cell reconstitution after alpha-beta-depleted transplantation in children. The CDR3 consists of 15 residues. Trimming removed 0 bases at V and 3 bases at J, with 10 bases between. Germline values: CDR1 KGHSH, CDR2 LQKENI. This clonotype showed up just a few times. Unique molecular identifiers were incorporated during preparation of the TCRbeta library. Using its own MiXCR run on the PCR reads, TCRdb lists one record per CDR3 protein. The sample lists some 200,000 distinct CDR3 sequences; under 9.5% were seen once. The specimen was PBMCs from the stem cell graft donor, collected from the stem cell graft. The TCR comes from a human donor who donated a stem cell graft to a child with acute lymphoblastic leukemia. V and J are TRBV18 and TRBJ2-3; D remains ambiguous. CDR3 amino acids: CASSPPHIGTDTQYF. The CDR3 nucleotides are TGTGCCAGCTCACCACCGCACATTGGGACAGATACGCAGTATTTT.